This TCR beta chain appears in the sequencing data of a study of blood T cell repertoires in COVID-19. CDR3 length: 15 amino acids. Germline V CDR1 and CDR2: LNHNV, YYDKDF (reference sequence). V was cut by 0 bases and J by 4 bases, with 9 bases left in between. The data were produced by immunoSEQ multiplex PCR, yet TCRdb's version contains in-frame clones alone and is incomplete. This sample has about 330,000 clones, with 92% found just once. This TCR was recovered from a woman aged 25 to 45 who had recovered from COVID-19. This chain joins TRBV15 and TRBJ1-4; a possible D gene is TRBD1 (5 bases). What was sequenced was PBMCs or T cells enriched from blood (not recorded which). The CDR3, as DNA: TGTGCCACCAGCAGAGATAAAGGACATAATGAAAAACTGTTTTTT. Residues: CATSRDKGHNEKLFF.